A selection of T cell receptor beta chains follows, all from one sample in a study of T cells after yellow fever vaccination. MiXCR was run by TCRdb on the 5' RACE reads, yielding one entry per CDR3 protein. The table lists a few hundred thousand distinct CDR3 sequences, about 7% of them singletons. Sequencing used CD4+ T cells sorted from PBMCs, obtained 15 days after the yellow fever booster vaccination. The receptors originated from a man aged 25-45 years who received the YFV17D yellow fever vaccine. Both conserved end residues are part of each CDR3. The D gene is left open where the match is weak. Expanded clones are given a class, and other clones once, few, many or no size at all.

CDR3 DNA	CDR3 protein	clone size	V gene	J gene	D gene
TGTGCCAGCAGCTTAGTTGGGGGGGCCGGGACTGAAGCTTTCTTT	CASSLVGGAGTEAFF	many	TRBV7-6	TRBJ1-1	.
TGTGCCAGCAGTTATCGGCTAGCGGGAGCGCGGTACGAGCAGTACTTC	CASSYRLAGARYEQYF	many	TRBV6-2/TRBV6-3	TRBJ2-7	TRBD2
TGTGCCAGCAGCTTATTTCGGTTTGCAGATACGCAGTATTTT	CASSLFRFADTQYF	many	TRBV11-2	TRBJ2-3	.
TGCAGCGCCGAGACCCGGCTAGGGCTAGCGGGGGAGAATGAGCAGTTCTTC	CSAETRLGLAGENEQFF	many	TRBV29-1	TRBJ2-1	TRBD2
TGTGCCAGCAGTTCAACCTCGGGACAGGGAGCTGAAGCTTTCTTT	CASSSTSGQGAEAFF	many	TRBV6-2/TRBV6-3	TRBJ1-1	TRBD1
TGTGCCAGCAGTTCTCCGGGACAACAAGAGACCCAGTACTTC	CASSSPGQQETQYF	.	TRBV9	TRBJ2-5	.
TGTGCCAGCAGTGGGGGGCTTATAGAGCGGGCATCCTCCTACGAGCAGTACTTC	CASSGGLIERASSYEQYF	many	TRBV28	TRBJ2-7	.
TGTGCCAGCAGTTACGAGTCAGGGGGCGAACAGTACTTC	CASSYESGGEQYF	few	TRBV6-2/TRBV6-3	TRBJ2-7	TRBD1
TGTGCCAGCAGTTGGGGTAGCGGGACTATATTCTCGGAGACCCAGTACTTC	CASSWGSGTIFSETQYF	.	TRBV12-3/TRBV12-4	TRBJ2-5	TRBD2
TGTGCCAGCAGCCCCCCGGGACATCTGAACACTGAAGCTTTCTTT	CASSPPGHLNTEAFF	many	TRBV12-3/TRBV12-4	TRBJ1-1	.
TGTGCCAGCAGCCAAGAGAGGCCCCGCGCGGACAATCAGCAGTTCTTC	CASSQERPRADNQQFF	.	TRBV14	TRBJ2-1	.
TGTGCCAGCAGTTCTCTCCCCGGAGAGCACACCGGGGAGCTGTTTTTT	CASSSLPGEHTGELFF	.	TRBV12-3/TRBV12-4	TRBJ2-2	.
TGTGCCAGCAGCAGGACCGTTAGCCCTAACTATGGCTACACCTTC	CASSRTVSPNYGYTF	few	TRBV7-8	TRBJ1-2	.
TGCAGCGTTCGTCGACAGGGTTTGACAGATACGCAGTATTTT	CSVRRQGLTDTQYF	many	TRBV29-1	TRBJ2-3	TRBD1
TGCAGTGCGGTTAGCGAGGACACAGATACGCAGTATTTT	CSAVSEDTDTQYF	many	TRBV20-1	TRBJ2-3	.
TGTGCCAGCAGTTACTTTCCCGATGAGCAGTTCTTC	CASSYFPDEQFF	few	TRBV6-2/TRBV6-3	TRBJ2-1	.
TGTGCCAGCCGGGAGCAAGGAAATGAGCAGTTCTTC	CASREQGNEQFF	.	TRBV7-2	TRBJ2-1	.
TGTGCCACTTCCCCAGGGGGCCCGGGACTAGCGGGAGGTTCCTACAATGAGCAGTTCTTC	CATSPGGPGLAGGSYNEQFF	many	TRBV24-1	TRBJ2-1	TRBD2
TGTGCCAGCAGTTACACGGGACAGGGGCTTCGCTACGAGCAGTACTTC	CASSYTGQGLRYEQYF	few	TRBV6-5	TRBJ2-7	TRBD1
TGCGCCAGCAGCTTCCAGGGGAACACCGGGGAGCTGTTTTTT	CASSFQGNTGELFF	.	TRBV5-1	TRBJ2-2	.
TGCGCCAGCAATTTATCGGGACTCGATCAGCCCCAGCATTTT	CASNLSGLDQPQHF	.	TRBV5-1	TRBJ1-5	.
TGTGCCAGCAGCAGACAACTAGCGGAATACGAGCAGTACTTC	CASSRQLAEYEQYF	few	TRBV5-4	TRBJ2-7	TRBD2
TGCAGTGCTAGACAAGTGGACAGCACCTACGAGCAGTACTTC	CSARQVDSTYEQYF	.	TRBV20-1	TRBJ2-7	.
TGTGCCAGCAGCTTAGACAGTACGAGGGAGACCCAGTACTTC	CASSLDSTRETQYF	.	TRBV5-5	TRBJ2-5	.
TGCAGCGTTGAAGTTCAGGGGAAGGGTGGCTACACCTTC	CSVEVQGKGGYTF	few	TRBV29-1	TRBJ1-2	.
TGTGCCTGGGACAGGGCCCATGAGCAGTTCTTC	CAWDRAHEQFF	.	TRBV30	TRBJ2-1	TRBD1
TGTGCCAGCAGTCCACGGACTAGCGGGGCAAGCTCCTACGAGCAGTACTTC	CASSPRTSGASSYEQYF	few	TRBV27	TRBJ2-7	TRBD2
TGTGCCAGCAGTTCCGCCGGGGGGAAGGGGCAGTACTTC	CASSSAGGKGQYF	.	TRBV6-6	TRBJ2-7	TRBD2
TGTGCCAGCAGCTTGGGACCATCCGGGGGGTTCTTC	CASSLGPSGGFF	few	TRBV5-5	TRBJ2-1	.
TGTGCCAGCAGTTCCATCGGTAGAGGGGCTTACAATGAGCAGTTCTTC	CASSSIGRGAYNEQFF	many	TRBV27	TRBJ2-1	.
TGCAGCGGGGGTCGGGCAGCCAACACCGGGGAGCTGTTTTTT	CSGGRAANTGELFF	few	TRBV29-1	TRBJ2-2	.
TGTGCCAGCTCACCGCAGGGCATGAACACTGAAGCTTTT	CASSPQGMNTEAF	.	TRBV18	TRBJ1-1	.
TGTGCCATCGCCCGCGGCGGCAGGGGATACCCCGGGGAGCTGTTTTTT	CAIARGGRGYPGELFF	few	TRBV10-3	TRBJ2-2	.
TGTGCCAGCAGTCAAGGACTAGCGGGATTGTCTAGGGAGCAGTTCTTC	CASSQGLAGLSREQFF	many	TRBV27	TRBJ2-1	TRBD2
TGTGCCAGCAGCCCCAAGATACCGTTGAATGAGCAGTTCTTC	CASSPKIPLNEQFF	many	TRBV3-1	TRBJ2-1	.
TGTGCCAGCTCCTCCGAAGGGTTTAGTGATGAGCAGTTCTTC	CASSSEGFSDEQFF	many	TRBV18	TRBJ2-1	.
TGCGCCAGCAAGGGGACAGGGGGCGTTGAAAAACTGTTTTTT	CASKGTGGVEKLFF	many	TRBV5-1	TRBJ1-4	TRBD1
TGTGCCAGCAGTGGAATTGGGCAGCCCCAGCATTTT	CASSGIGQPQHF	many	TRBV12-3/TRBV12-4	TRBJ1-5	.
TGTGCCAGCAGCTACCCCCCGCGGGGGGACACCGGGGAGCTGTTTTTT	CASSYPPRGDTGELFF	few	TRBV5-4	TRBJ2-2	TRBD2
TGCAGCGTTGTTAGGGAGGCGAACACCGGGGAGCTGTTTTTT	CSVVREANTGELFF	few	TRBV29-1	TRBJ2-2	.
TGTGCCAGCAGTTACCGAGCGGCTGAGCAGTTCTTC	CASSYRAAEQFF	many	TRBV6-6	TRBJ2-1	.
TGTGCCAGCAGCTTTCAATCCGTCAATACGCAGTATTTT	CASSFQSVNTQYF	few	TRBV5-4	TRBJ2-3	.
TGTGCCAGCAGCCAAGTTCTCGGGAAGACCCAGTACTTC	CASSQVLGKTQYF	few	TRBV14	TRBJ2-5	.